What follows are 5 T cell receptor beta chains derived from one specimen sequenced in a study of T cells after yellow fever vaccination. TCRdb called the 5' RACE reads again in MiXCR, with one record for every CDR3 protein. The sample shows roughly 300,000 distinct CDR3 sequences, less than 9.5% of them seen only once. The sample in question was PBMCs, obtained about 49 days after the first yellow fever vaccination. These receptor sequences come from a young man who received the YFV17D yellow fever vaccine.

This clonotype was counted once. The gene calls are TRBV7-2 and TRBJ2-7, with TRBD2 identical over 11 bases. CDR1 is SGHTA, CDR2 FQGNSA, per germline. The CDR3 is made up of 15 amino acids. Trimming took 1 base from V and 6 from J; bases not matched to a gene: 5. CDR3 protein: CASSLVASGGSEQYV. The CDR3 DNA is TGTGCCAGCAGCTTAGTGGCTAGCGGGGGGAGCGAGCAGTACGTC.

This clonotype occurred a few times. The J gene is TRBJ2-1, the V gene TRBV5-1; 14 bases are a match to TRBD2. Germline lookup yields CDR1 SGHRS and CDR2 YFSETQ. J gave up 10 bases and V 4 bases, and 16 bases lay outside the gene matches. The CDR3 contains 18 residues. DNA of the CDR3: TGCGCCAGCAGCCCAAGAAGTCCCGGGACTAGCGGGGGCGGAGAGCAGTTCTTC. The encoded protein is CASSPRSPGTSGGGEQFF.

In its sample, this clonotype was seen many times. The rearrangement joins TRBV9 to TRBJ2-2; 8 nucleotides agree with TRBD1. The CDR3 has 16 residues. With 3 bases clipped from V and 5 bases from J, the junction kept 9 bases outside the gene matches. Germline CDR1 reads SGDLS; CDR2 reads YYNGEE. In nucleotides, the CDR3 is TGTGCCAGCAGCGAAGACCGCAGGGGGCAGACCGGGGAGCTGTTTTTT. This codes for CASSEDRRGQTGELFF. The full variable domain, completed using reference TRBV9 and TRBJ2-2, is DSGVTQTPKHLITATGQRVTLRCSPRSGDLSVYWYQQSLDQGLQFLIQYYNGEERAKGNILERFSAQQFPDLHSELNLSSLELGDSALYFCASSEDRRGQTGELFFGEGSRLTVL.

This clonotype was seen only a few times. The chain recombines TRBV20-1 with TRBJ2-3; D is perhaps TRBD1 or TRBD2 (5 bases each). V lost 6 bases to trimming and J lost 3 bases, with 19 bases between them. From germline, CDR1 is DFQATT and CDR2 SNEGSKA (reference sequence). CDR3 length equals 15 residues. CDR3 DNA sequence: TGCAGTGCGCCCCCGGGACCTTTTACGACAGATACGCAGTATTTT. This encodes CSAPPGPFTTDTQYF.

This clonotype was seen more than once but under ten times. The chain combines TRBV19 with TRBJ1-1; D not certain. CDR3 length: 14 amino acids. CDR1 LNHDA and CDR2 SQIVND come from the germline V gene (reference sequence). Trimming left V 1 base short and J 1 base short, with 7 bases between. In DNA form, the CDR3 reads TGTGCCAGTAGTATAGTTCGGAGGAACACTGAAGCTTTCTTT. This gives the protein CASSIVRRNTEAFF.